The subject of this entry is one T cell receptor beta chain. The sample belongs to a study of control samples from healthy donors and cancer patients. Generated by immunoSEQ multiplex PCR, the TCRdb table keeps only in-frame clones and is missing some. The table records around 170,000 clones, around 88% of them present only once. CDR3 size: 16 residues. CDR1 and CDR2 (germline): SGHTA, FQGNSA. V gave up 5 bases and J gave up 4 bases; unmatched junction bases: 4. This chain joins TRBV7-2 and TRBJ2-2, with 13 positions matching TRBD2. The clonotype was recovered from a woman aged 25 to 39 in good health. The sample taken for sequencing was blood. CDR3 bases: TGTGCCAGCAGCCCTGGACTAGCGGGAGCCACCGGGGAGCTGTTTTTT. Encoded protein: CASSPGLAGATGELFF.